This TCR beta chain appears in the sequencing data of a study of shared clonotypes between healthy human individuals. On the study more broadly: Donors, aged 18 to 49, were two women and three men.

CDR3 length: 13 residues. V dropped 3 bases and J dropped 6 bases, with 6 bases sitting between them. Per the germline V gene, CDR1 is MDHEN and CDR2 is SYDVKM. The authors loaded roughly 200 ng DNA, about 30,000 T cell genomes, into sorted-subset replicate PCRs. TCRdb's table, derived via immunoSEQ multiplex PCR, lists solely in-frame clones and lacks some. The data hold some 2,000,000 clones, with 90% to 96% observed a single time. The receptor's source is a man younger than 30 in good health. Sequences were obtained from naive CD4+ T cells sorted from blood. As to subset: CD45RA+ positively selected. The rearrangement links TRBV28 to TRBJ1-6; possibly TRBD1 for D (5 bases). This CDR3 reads CASSLGVNSPLHF. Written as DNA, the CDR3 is TGTGCCAGCAGTTTGGGGGTTAATTCACCCCTCCACTTT.